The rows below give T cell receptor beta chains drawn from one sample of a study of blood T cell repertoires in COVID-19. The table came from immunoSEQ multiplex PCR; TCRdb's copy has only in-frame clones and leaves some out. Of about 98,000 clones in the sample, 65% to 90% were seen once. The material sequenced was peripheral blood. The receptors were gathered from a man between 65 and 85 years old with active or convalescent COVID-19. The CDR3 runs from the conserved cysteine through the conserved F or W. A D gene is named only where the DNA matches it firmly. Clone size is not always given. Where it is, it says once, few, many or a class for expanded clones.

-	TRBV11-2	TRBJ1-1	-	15	CASSLSGTMNTEAFF	TGTGCCAGCAGCTTATCAGGAACCATGAACACTGAAGCTTTCTTT
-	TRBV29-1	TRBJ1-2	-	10	CSVQGTGYTF	TGCAGCGTTCAGGGGACAGGCTACACCTTC
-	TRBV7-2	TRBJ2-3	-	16	CASSLEVGAPTDTQYF	TGTGCCAGCAGCTTAGAAGTGGGGGCCCCCACAGATACGCAGTATTTT
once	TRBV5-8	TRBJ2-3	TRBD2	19	CASSSDETSGGPSTDTQYF	TGTGCCAGCAGCTCCGACGAGACTAGCGGGGGACCAAGCACAGATACGCAGTATTTT
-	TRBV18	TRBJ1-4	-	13	CASSPGPNEKLFF	TGTGCCAGCTCACCGGGCCCTAATGAAAAACTGTTTTTT
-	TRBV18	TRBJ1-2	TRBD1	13	CASSQGQGNGYTF	TGTGCCAGCTCACAGGGACAGGGTAACGGCTACACCTTC
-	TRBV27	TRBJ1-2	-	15	CASTPTGKGGYGYTF	TGTGCCAGCACCCCCACCGGGAAGGGAGGCTATGGCTACACCTTC
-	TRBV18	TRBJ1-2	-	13	CASSLDINYGYTF	TGTGCCAGCTCGCTGGACATAAACTATGGCTACACCTTC
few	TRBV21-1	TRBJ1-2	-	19	CASSKRAHVTGGVFYGYTF	TGTGCCAGCAGCAAAAGGGCACACGTGACAGGGGGGGTTTTCTATGGCTACACCTTC
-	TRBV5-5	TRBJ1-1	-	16	CASSSRPGGTNTEAFF	TGTGCCAGCAGCAGTAGACCCGGGGGGACGAACACTGAAGCTTTCTTT
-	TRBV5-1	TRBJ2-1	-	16	CASSLVGGWSYNEQFF	TGCGCCAGCAGCTTGGTGGGGGGTTGGTCCTACAATGAGCAGTTCTTC
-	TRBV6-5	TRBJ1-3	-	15	CASSYGEGGRNTIYF	TGTGCCAGCAGTTACGGGGAGGGGGGGCGAAACACCATATATTTT
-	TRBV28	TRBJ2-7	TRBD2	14	CASSSLGTSYEQYF	TGTGCCAGCAGTTCGCTTGGGACTAGCTACGAGCAGTACTTC
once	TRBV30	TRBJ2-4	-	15	CAWKPLELAKNIQYF	TGTGCCTGGAAGCCATTAGAGTTAGCCAAAAACATTCAGTACTTC
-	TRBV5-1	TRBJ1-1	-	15	CASSLRTDMNTEAFF	TGCGCCAGCAGCTTAAGGACAGACATGAACACTGAAGCTTTCTTT
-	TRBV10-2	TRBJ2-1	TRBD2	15	CASRSGGVIYNEQFF	TGCGCCAGCCGCAGCGGGGGGGTCATCTACAATGAGCAGTTCTTC
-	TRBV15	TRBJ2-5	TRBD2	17	CATSRGGLAGVQETQYF	TGTGCCACCAGCAGAGGGGGACTAGCGGGGGTTCAAGAGACCCAGTACTTC
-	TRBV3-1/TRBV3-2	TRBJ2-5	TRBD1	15	CASSRDRGPQETQYF	TGTGCCAGCAGCCGGGACAGGGGGCCTCAAGAGACCCAGTACTTC
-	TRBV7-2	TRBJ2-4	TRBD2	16	CASSSRGGVAKNIQYF	TGTGCCAGCAGCTCGCGCGGGGGAGTAGCCAAAAACATTCAGTACTTC
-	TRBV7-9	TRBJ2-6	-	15	CASRLTISGANVLTF	TGTGCCAGCAGATTGACAATCTCTGGGGCCAACGTCCTGACTTTC
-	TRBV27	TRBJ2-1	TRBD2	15	CASRPAGGAMNEQFF	TGTGCCAGCAGACCAGCGGGGGGGGCGATGAATGAGCAGTTCTTC
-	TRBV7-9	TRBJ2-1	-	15	CASSLRDGGSAKQFF	TGTGCCAGCAGCCTTCGGGACGGGGGTAGTGCGAAGCAGTTCTTC
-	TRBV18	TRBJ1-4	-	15	CASSPPDGWREKLFF	TGTGCCAGCTCACCACCGGATGGGTGGAGAGAAAAACTGTTTTTT
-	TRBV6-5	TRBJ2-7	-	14	CASSYGQAFYEQYF	TGTGCCAGCAGTTACGGTCAGGCTTTCTACGAGCAGTACTTC
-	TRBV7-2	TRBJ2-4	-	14	CASSPQVAKNIQYF	TGTGCCAGCAGCCCACAAGTAGCCAAAAACATTCAGTACTTC
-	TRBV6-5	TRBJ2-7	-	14	CASRNRVGSYEQYF	TGTGCCAGCAGAAACAGGGTCGGGTCCTACGAGCAGTACTTC
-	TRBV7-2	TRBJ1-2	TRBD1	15	CASSLGGQGAGGYTF	TGTGCCAGCAGCTTAGGAGGACAGGGGGCGGGTGGCTACACCTTC
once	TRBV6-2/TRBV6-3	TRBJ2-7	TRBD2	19	CASSYSVTSGSWGHYEQYF	TGTGCCAGCAGTTACTCGGTGACTAGCGGGTCCTGGGGTCACTACGAGCAGTACTTC
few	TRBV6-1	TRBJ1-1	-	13	CASSERWGREAFF	TGTGCCAGCAGTGAACGATGGGGCAGAGAAGCTTTCTTT
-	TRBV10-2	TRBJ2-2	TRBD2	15	CASSEGGGGARELFF	TGCGCCAGCAGTGAGGGGGGCGGGGGGGCGAGGGAGCTGTTTTTT
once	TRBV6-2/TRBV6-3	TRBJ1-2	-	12	CASSPGAYGYTF	TGTGCCAGCAGTCCAGGCGCGTATGGCTACACCTTC
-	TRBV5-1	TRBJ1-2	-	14	CASSLGGGYYGYTF	TGCGCCAGCAGCTTGGGCGGGGGCTACTATGGCTACACCTTC
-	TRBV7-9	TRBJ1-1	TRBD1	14	CASSKQGLNTEAFF	TGTGCCAGCAGCAAACAGGGGTTGAACACTGAAGCTTTCTTT
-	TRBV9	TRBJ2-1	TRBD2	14	CASSATSGGEMEFF	TGTGCCAGCAGCGCGACTAGCGGGGGCGAGATGGAGTTCTTC
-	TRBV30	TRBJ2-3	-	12	CAWSPGRDTQYF	TGTGCCTGGAGCCCGGGGAGGGATACGCAGTATTTT
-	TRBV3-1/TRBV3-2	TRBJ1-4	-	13	CASSQVGGEKLFF	TGTGCCAGCAGCCAAGTAGGGGGTGAAAAACTGTTTTTT